A selection of T cell receptor beta chains follows, all from one sample in a study of graft-versus-host responses after intestinal transplantation. The data were produced by immunoSEQ multiplex PCR, yet TCRdb's version contains in-frame clones alone and is incomplete. The sample has about 99,000 clones, roughly 90% seen once. These receptors lack a known antigen. Sequences were derived from unstimulated CD8+ T cells sorted from spleen or lymph node cells, sampled before transplant. Receptors were obtained from a human donor who was the organ donor for an intestinal transplant. Each CDR3 is given with its conserved first and last residue. The D gene is left open where the match is weak. Size is omitted from some rows. Given values are once, few, many or a class for expanded clones.

j_call,clone_size,v_call,d_call,cdr3_aa,cdr3_nt
TRBJ1-3,-,TRBV4-1,TRBD1,CASSQDHGQGITIYF,TGCGCCAGCAGCCAAGATCACGGACAGGGCATCACCATATATTTT
TRBJ2-2,-,TRBV19,-,CATLGDTGELFF,TGTGCCACCCTAGGGGACACCGGGGAGCTGTTTTTT
TRBJ2-7,-,TRBV16,-,CASSHAGGNEQYF,TGTGCCAGCAGCCACGCGGGTGGCAACGAGCAGTACTTC
TRBJ1-2,-,TRBV5-1,-,CASSLTGQVYGYTF,TGCGCCAGCAGCTTGACCGGTCAGGTCTATGGCTACACCTTC
TRBJ2-7,-,TRBV5-4,-,CASSLEPNRGGSYEQYF,TGTGCCAGCAGCTTGGAACCGAACAGAGGAGGCTCCTACGAGCAGTACTTC
TRBJ2-2,-,TRBV7-9,-,CASSLGHNTGELFF,TGTGCCAGCAGCTTAGGACACAACACCGGGGAGCTGTTTTTT
TRBJ2-7,-,TRBV7-6,TRBD2,CASSPSGTYEQYF,TGTGCCAGCAGCCCTAGCGGTACCTACGAGCAGTACTTC
TRBJ1-4,-,TRBV12-5,TRBD1,CASGLTGTGRPNEKLFF,TGTGCTAGTGGTTTGACCGGGACAGGGAGGCCTAATGAAAAACTGTTTTTT
TRBJ1-1,-,TRBV27,TRBD1,CASSTRQGTPEAFF,TGTGCCAGCAGTACACGACAGGGTACCCCTGAAGCTTTCTTT
TRBJ2-2,-,TRBV23-1,-,CASSQSPDSYTGELFF,TGCGCCAGCAGTCAATCCCCGGACTCTTACACCGGGGAGCTGTTTTTT
TRBJ2-7,few,TRBV6-5,TRBD2,CASGFAGGSYEQYF,TGTGCCAGTGGTTTCGCGGGAGGTTCCTACGAGCAGTACTTC
TRBJ2-1,once,TRBV6-5,-,CASSVTGRGYNEQFF,TGTGCCAGCAGCGTAACAGGGAGAGGCTACAATGAGCAGTTCTTC
TRBJ2-7,-,TRBV27,TRBD1,CARTLAGGSYEQYF,TGTGCCAGGACACTGGCAGGGGGCTCCTACGAGCAGTACTTC
TRBJ1-5,-,TRBV6-5,-,CASSYGRRTFWPQHF,TGTGCCAGCAGTTACGGACGGAGGACCTTTTGGCCCCAGCATTTT
TRBJ1-2,-,TRBV10-3,TRBD1,CAISGFRQGVPSNYGYTF,TGTGCCATCAGTGGCTTCCGACAGGGGGTACCCTCTAACTATGGCTACACCTTC
TRBJ1-3,-,TRBV11-2,-,CASSLVPGGAGNTIYF,TGTGCCAGCAGCTTAGTTCCAGGAGGTGCTGGAAACACCATATATTTT
TRBJ1-1,-,TRBV14,-,CASSRTEAEENTEAFF,TGTGCCAGCAGTCGGACAGAGGCGGAGGAGAACACTGAAGCTTTCTTT
TRBJ2-7,-,TRBV4-1,TRBD1,CASSHPGTGSVAYEQYF,TGCGCCAGCAGCCATCCCGGGACAGGGTCGGTCGCCTACGAGCAGTACTTC
TRBJ2-5,once,TRBV5-4,TRBD2,CASSWGVRLAGGLQETQYF,TGTGCCAGCAGCTGGGGGGTAAGACTAGCGGGGGGTCTCCAAGAGACCCAGTACTTC
TRBJ2-2,-,TRBV7-6,TRBD1,CASSTRQGPYTGELFF,TGTGCCAGCAGCACCAGACAGGGGCCATACACCGGGGAGCTGTTTTTT
TRBJ2-7,-,TRBV4-2,-,CASSQVSGNEQYF,TGTGCCAGCAGCCAAGTATCAGGCAACGAGCAGTACTTC
TRBJ1-6,-,TRBV6-1,TRBD1,CASSEVYRGPINSPLHF,TGTGCCAGCAGTGAAGTTTACAGGGGGCCGATCAATTCACCCCTCCACTTT
TRBJ2-1,-,TRBV9,-,CASSVVYDIERNEQFF,TGTGCCAGCAGCGTAGTATATGACATCGAACGCAATGAGCAGTTCTTC
TRBJ1-5,-,TRBV7-6,-,CASSVGAGGPQHF,TGTGCCAGCAGTGTCGGGGCCGGGGGGCCCCAGCATTTT
TRBJ2-7,-,TRBV30,TRBD1,CAWSPGGLGQGELYF,TGTGCCTGGAGTCCCGGTGGGCTGGGACAGGGGGAGCTGTACTTC
TRBJ1-1,-,TRBV6-1,TRBD1,CASRTSGTGNTEAFF,TGTGCCAGCAGAACCTCCGGGACAGGGAACACTGAAGCTTTCTTT
TRBJ1-3,few,TRBV2,-,CASSEDFSGNTIYF,TGTGCCAGCAGCGAAGACTTCTCTGGAAACACCATATATTTT
TRBJ1-2,-,TRBV9,TRBD1,CASSVDGQGNYGYTF,TGTGCCAGCAGCGTCGACGGACAGGGAAACTATGGCTACACCTTC
TRBJ2-7,-,TRBV6-1,TRBD1,CATYDTGGYEQYF,TGTGCCACCTACGACACAGGGGGCTACGAGCAGTACTTC
TRBJ1-4,-,TRBV4-1,TRBD1,CASSRTGTDEKLFF,TGCGCCAGCAGCCGGACAGGGACGGATGAAAAACTGTTTTTT
TRBJ1-5,-,TRBV28,-,CASNIPGTLQPQHF,TGTGCCAGCAACATCCCGGGAACCCTGCAGCCCCAGCATTTT
TRBJ2-7,-,TRBV2,TRBD2,CASRERLADLYEQYF,TGTGCCAGCAGGGAAAGACTAGCGGACCTCTACGAGCAGTACTTC
TRBJ2-1,once,TRBV29-1,-,CSVLVSSYNEQFF,TGCAGCGTCTTGGTTAGCTCCTACAATGAGCAGTTCTTC
TRBJ2-3,-,TRBV14,TRBD2,CASSPPRGGSTDTQYF,TGTGCCAGCAGCCCCCCCCGGGGGGGTAGCACAGATACGCAGTATTTT
TRBJ2-7,once,TRBV6-4,TRBD2,CASSGTSWTYEQYF,TGTGCCAGCAGCGGGACTAGCTGGACCTACGAGCAGTACTTC
TRBJ2-5,-,TRBV7-9,-,CASSLARVGKETQYF,TGTGCCAGCAGCTTAGCGAGAGTCGGGAAAGAGACCCAGTACTTC
TRBJ2-2,-,TRBV5-1,-,CASSPTPLNTGELFF,TGCGCCAGCAGCCCCACTCCCTTGAACACCGGGGAGCTGTTTTTT
TRBJ2-7,-,TRBV5-1,-,CASSLALSSADEQYF,TGCGCCAGCAGCTTGGCCCTCTCATCGGCGGACGAGCAGTACTTC
TRBJ2-1,-,TRBV5-6,-,CASSLRSEQFF,TGTGCCAGCAGCCTAAGATCTGAGCAGTTCTTC
TRBJ2-7,-,TRBV5-1,-,CASSLSGGEQYF,TGCGCCAGCAGCTTGAGTGGAGGGGAGCAGTACTTC
TRBJ2-7,-,TRBV5-1,-,CASSPGDTSYEQYF,TGCGCCAGCAGCCCCGGGGACACCTCCTACGAGCAGTACTTC
TRBJ2-7,-,TRBV2,-,CASSPTNYEQYF,TGTGCCAGCAGTCCAACTAACTACGAGCAGTACTTC
TRBJ1-4,-,TRBV4-1,-,CASSQEGGGSNEKLFF,TGCGCCAGCAGCCAAGAGGGGGGGGGATCTAATGAAAAACTGTTTTTT
TRBJ1-2,-,TRBV2,-,CASRDSESLWTVYGYTF,TGTGCCAGCAGAGACAGCGAAAGCCTTTGGACGGTCTATGGCTACACCTTC
TRBJ2-7,-,TRBV19,TRBD1,CASSPRGYYEQYF,TGTGCCAGTAGCCCCAGGGGGTACTACGAGCAGTACTTC
TRBJ2-3,-,TRBV13,-,CASSLGASTDTQYF,TGTGCCAGCAGCTTAGGGGCAAGCACAGATACGCAGTATTTT
TRBJ1-3,few,TRBV6-1,TRBD1,CASSAGGTGNTIYF,TGTGCCAGCAGTGCAGGGGGAACTGGAAACACCATATATTTT
TRBJ2-7,-,TRBV4-2,TRBD2,CASSSGSSYEQYF,TGTGCCAGCAGTAGCGGGAGCTCCTACGAGCAGTACTTC
TRBJ1-1,-,TRBV2,TRBD1,CASSDAGQRNTEAFF,TGTGCCAGCAGTGATGCGGGACAGAGGAACACTGAAGCTTTCTTT
TRBJ2-1,-,TRBV29-1,TRBD2,CSVEDSGTSWGQGEQFF,TGCAGCGTTGAAGATTCGGGGACTAGCTGGGGGCAGGGTGAGCAGTTCTTC
TRBJ1-5,-,TRBV11-3,-,CASSSTRDQPQHF,TGTGCCAGCAGCTCCACGAGAGATCAGCCCCAGCATTTT
TRBJ1-2,-,TRBV30,TRBD1,CAWSLGTGEGYTF,TGTGCCTGGAGTCTCGGGACAGGGGAGGGCTACACCTTC
TRBJ2-6,-,TRBV28,TRBD1,CASSPSRDRGPSDFSGANVLTF,TGTGCCAGCAGCCCAAGCCGGGACAGGGGGCCGAGTGACTTCTCTGGGGCCAACGTCCTGACTTTC
TRBJ2-7,-,TRBV27,TRBD1,CASSLTGFSYEQYF,TGTGCCAGCAGTTTGACAGGGTTTAGCTACGAGCAGTACTTC
TRBJ2-3,-,TRBV18,-,CASSPLQFTDTQYF,TGTGCCAGCTCACCGTTACAGTTCACAGATACGCAGTATTTT
TRBJ1-5,-,TRBV27,-,CASSSQWAASLGWPQHF,TGTGCCAGCAGCTCACAGTGGGCAGCCTCCCTCGGTTGGCCCCAGCATTTT
TRBJ2-5,-,TRBV5-1,TRBD2,CASSKPTGLVRETQYF,TGCGCCAGCAGTAAACCTACGGGACTAGTAAGAGAGACCCAGTACTTC
TRBJ1-2,-,TRBV4-1,TRBD1,CASSHETRTGGNYGYTF,TGCGCCAGCAGCCATGAAACCCGGACAGGGGGTAACTATGGCTACACCTTC
TRBJ1-1,-,TRBV27,-,CASSLYGRVPMNTEAFF,TGTGCCAGCAGTTTATATGGCAGGGTGCCGATGAACACTGAAGCTTTCTTT
TRBJ1-2,-,TRBV9,-,CASSVVGGANYGYTF,TGCGCCAGCAGCGTAGTTGGAGGGGCTAACTATGGCTACACCTTC